One sample yielded the 21 T cell receptor beta chains listed below, sequenced in a study of T-cell memory formation after mild COVID-19. MiXCR, run by TCRdb on the 5' RACE reads, gives a single entry per CDR3 protein. The table has over 300,000 distinct CDR3 sequences, 20% to 25% seen once; the top ten hold around 23%. What was sequenced was PBMCs or a T cell subset sorted from them (not recorded which). These receptors all stem from a man in his late teens or twenties who had mild COVID-19 (a few samples of this study predate the infection). Cell type and time point are not known.

The chain couples TRBV27 to TRBJ2-5, with 9 bases identical to TRBD1. In germline, CDR1 is MNHEY, CDR2 SMNVEV (reference sequence). Germline trimming cut 4 bases from V and 8 bases from J; bases unmatched to any gene: 8. The CDR3 length is 14 residues. The CDR3 protein is CASSSSGTGYTQYF. The CDR3 DNA sequence: TGTGCCAGCAGTTCTTCCGGGACAGGGTATACCCAGTACTTC.

V is TRBV7-2 and J is TRBJ1-2; tentatively, D is TRBD1 (6 bases). This CDR3 is built from 14 residues. Germline V gene lookup returns CDR1 SGHTA and CDR2 FQGNSA. Between the trimmed V and J ends, which lost 2 bases and 6 bases, there was a span of 13 bases. CDR3 DNA sequence: TGTGCCAGCAGCTTACAGGACGCAGGGGATGGCTACACCTTC. Its translation: CASSLQDAGDGYTF.

The chain links TRBV20-1 to TRBJ2-1; 8 bases are a match to TRBD2. Germline V gene lookup returns CDR1 DFQATT and CDR2 SNEGSKA (reference sequence). The CDR3 loop spans 16 amino acids. V was clipped by 0 bases and J by 7 bases; unmatched bases: 11. The CDR3 DNA reads TGCAGTGCTAGAGATTCGGGGGGGCACAAAGGGAATGAGCAGTTCTTC. Protein: CSARDSGGHKGNEQFF.

The chain employs TRBV28 and TRBJ2-7, with a possible D match to TRBD1 (5 bases). V gave up 3 bases and J gave up 5 bases, with 11 bases separating them. Germline values: CDR1 MDHEN, CDR2 SYDVKM. CDR3 length equals 13 residues. The CDR3, as DNA: TGTGCCAGCAGTTTTAGGGGAACCCACGAGCAGTACGTC. Protein product: CASSFRGTHEQYV.

This clonotype has a handful of counts. The chain carries TRBV6-2 or TRBV6-3 and TRBJ2-7; TRBD1 might be the D (5 bases). Per the germline V gene, CDR1 is MNHEY and CDR2 is SVGEGT. V was shortened by 0 bases and J by 1 base, with 10 bases between the two germline ends. The CDR3 is 15 amino acids. The CDR3 DNA sequence: TGTGCCAGCAGTTACTCGCAGAACAGGTCCTACGAGCAGTACGTC. Its translation: CASSYSQNRSYEQYV.

This rearrangement joins TRBV4-1 to TRBJ1-6, with D uncertain. The V end was cut by 3 bases, the J end by 0 bases, with 15 bases between. The CDR3 has 18 residues. Germline-derived CDR1 and CDR2 are MGHRA and YSYEKL. In nucleotides, the CDR3 is TGCGCCAGCAGCCACGCAAAGGATATGAGCTCCTATAATTCACCCCTCCACTTT. Protein sequence: CASSHAKDMSSYNSPLHF.

V usage is TRBV7-9 and J usage is TRBJ2-1, with TRBD2 identical over 10 bases. The CDR3 covers 15 residues. The germline V gene encodes CDR1 SEHNR and CDR2 FQNEAQ (reference sequence). The ends lost 5 bases at V and 7 bases at J; junction bases unmatched: 8. The CDR3 DNA reads TGTGCCAGCAGCGGTAGCGGGGGGCCCCGGAATGAGCAGTTCTTC. Translating it yields CASSGSGGPRNEQFF.

This clonotype appeared a few times. The chain is built from TRBV4-1 and TRBJ2-7; no firm D call. Germline V CDR1 and CDR2: MGHRA, YSYEKL. The CDR3 spans 14 residues. V was pared by 0 bases and J by 2 bases, with 8 bases between. As DNA, the CDR3 is TGCGCCAGCAGCCAAGAGTACGGACCCTACGAGCAGTACTTC. Translating it yields CASSQEYGPYEQYF.

This clonotype was detected a few times. The chain uses TRBV9 and TRBJ2-2; D ambiguous. The CDR3 has 16 residues. Trimming pared 4 bases from V and 6 bases from J, leaving 19 bases between. In germline, CDR1 is SGDLS, CDR2 YYNGEE. The CDR3 region has the DNA TGTGCCAGCAGCCTCCTAGGGAAGGCCCCCGCCGGGGAGCTGTTTTTT. Translation gives CASSLLGKAPAGELFF.

The chain recombines TRBV7-2 with TRBJ2-3; no reliable D call. The germline V gene has CDR1 SGHTA and CDR2 FQGNSA. Trimming left V 3 bases short and J 1 base short, with 5 bases between. The CDR3 has 13 residues. The CDR3 protein is CASSFVGTDTQYF. The CDR3 DNA follows: TGTGCCAGCAGCTTTGTTGGCACAGATACGCAGTATTTT.

This clonotype appeared many times. The chain joins TRBV7-6 to TRBJ2-3; 7 bases align to TRBD1. CDR3 length equals 17 residues. V was pared by 4 bases and J by 1 base, with 11 bases of the junction left unmatched. CDR1 is SGHVS, CDR2 FNYEAQ, per germline. The chain's CDR3 is CASSSRTGAQGTDTQYF. The CDR3 DNA follows: TGTGCCAGCAGCTCAAGAACAGGGGCCCAAGGCACAGATACGCAGTATTTT.

The chain couples TRBV28 to TRBJ2-5; 9 nucleotides line up with TRBD1. The CDR3 totals 15 residues. Germline loops: CDR1 MDHEN, CDR2 SYDVKM. V lost 5 bases, J lost 3 bases, and 7 bases stayed unmatched. CDR3 bases: TGTGCCAGCAGTGCCCTAGACAGGGGGGAAGAGACCCAGTACTTC. Translation gives CASSALDRGEETQYF. Supplemented by reference TRBV28 and TRBJ2-5, the full variable domain reads DVKVTQSSRYLVKRTGEKVFLECVQDMDHENMFWYRQDPGLGLRLIYFSYDVKMKEKGDIPEGYSVSREKKERFSLILESASTNQTSMYLCASSALDRGEETQYFGPGTRLLVL.

This clonotype was counted only a few times. The chain has TRBV7-2 and TRBJ2-5; TRBD2 is a possible D gene (7 bases). With 1 base removed from V and 5 bases from J, the gap between germline ends came to 17 bases. Per the germline V gene, CDR1 is SGHTA and CDR2 is FQGNSA. The CDR3 runs 16 residues. CDR3 DNA sequence: TGTGCCAGCAGCTTAGTAGGGTGGGGGGGCCAGGAGACCCAGTACTTC. Amino acid sequence: CASSLVGWGGQETQYF. The whole variable domain, filled in from reference TRBV7-2 and TRBJ2-5, reads GAGVSQSPSNKVTEKGKDVELRCDPISGHTALYWYRQSLGQGLEFLIYFQGNSAPDKSGLPSDRFSAERTGGSVSTLTIQRTQQEDSAVYLCASSLVGWGGQETQYFGPGTRLLVL.

This clonotype was observed many times. The chain uses TRBV5-1 and TRBJ1-1; TRBD1 matches 7 bases. V dropped 0 bases and J dropped 2; count of bases not matched to a gene: 1. The CDR3 sequence is 14 residues long. Germline CDR1 is SGHRS and CDR2 is YFSETQ. CDR3 protein: CASSLAGGNTEAFF. The CDR3 DNA reads TGCGCCAGCAGCTTGGCAGGGGGAAACACTGAAGCTTTCTTT.

This clonotype was found a few times. V gene TRBV29-1 combines with J gene TRBJ2-1; the D is unclear. V was clipped by 6 bases and J by 4 bases, with 10 bases between them. The CDR3 loop spans 12 amino acids. Germline V CDR1 and CDR2: SQVTM, ANQGSEA. CDR3 sequence reads: CSVPWGYNEQFF. For the CDR3, the DNA is TGCAGCGTCCCTTGGGGTTACAATGAGCAGTTCTTC.

This rearrangement joins TRBV7-9 to TRBJ2-3, with D perhaps TRBD2 (6 bases). The CDR3 covers 15 residues. V lost 7 bases and J lost 0, with 14 bases in between. CDR1 and CDR2 (germline): SEHNR, FQNEAQ (reference sequence). The CDR3 DNA is TGTGCCAGCAAAGAGGGACTGGGTAGCACAGATACGCAGTATTTT. Its protein product is CASKEGLGSTDTQYF.

The chain uses TRBV9 and TRBJ2-1; 11 bases map to TRBD2. V gave up 4 bases and J gave up 4 bases; unmatched junction bases: 7. Germline V CDR1 and CDR2: SGDLS, YYNGEE. The CDR3 loop spans 16 amino acids. The CDR3 spells CASSPFSGGAYNEQFF. The CDR3 region has the DNA TGTGCCAGCAGCCCCTTTAGCGGGGGGGCTTACAATGAGCAGTTCTTC.

This clonotype appeared a few times. The V call is TRBV7-9, the J call TRBJ2-1; TRBD1 matches at 7 bases. CDR3 length: 17 residues. The junction had 16 bases not matched to a gene; V was cut back by 5 bases and J by 6 bases. Per germline, CDR1 SEHNR and CDR2 FQNEAQ (reference sequence). Written as DNA, the CDR3 is TGTGCCAGCAGCCGCGGCCGTTACAGGGGAAAGATCAATGAGCAGTTCTTC. As protein: CASSRGRYRGKINEQFF.

This clonotype was counted at least ten times. The V gene is TRBV12-3 or TRBV12-4, the J gene TRBJ2-3, with TRBD2 identical over 7 bases. V lost 6 bases and J lost 2; bases outside the gene matches: 11. There are 16 residues in the CDR3. The CDR3 DNA is TGTGCCAGCAGACCCCGTTGGGCGGGAGACACAGATACGCAGTATTTT. Its translation is CASRPRWAGDTDTQYF.

J is TRBJ2-3 and V is TRBV7-2; unclear D gene. Trimming took 4 bases from V and 1 from J, leaving 18 bases between them. CDR1 and CDR2 (germline): SGHTA, FQGNSA. The CDR3 loop spans 17 amino acids. CDR3 nucleotide sequence: TGTGCCAGCAGCTATATTGATCCCCCCGGCCGCACAGATACGCAGTATTTT. Translated: CASSYIDPPGRTDTQYF.

The J gene is TRBJ2-1, the V gene TRBV20-1, with D perhaps TRBD2 (7 bases). Germline-derived CDR1 and CDR2 are DFQATT and SNEGSKA (reference sequence). The CDR3 spans 16 residues. V was pared by 6 bases and J by 1 base, with 19 bases between. CDR3: CSARPFGGLSYNEQFF. In nucleotides, the CDR3 is TGCAGTGCAAGACCCTTCGGGGGGCTTTCCTACAATGAGCAGTTCTTC.